Each of the 25 T cell receptor beta chains below was sequenced from the same sample in a study of cytomegalovirus exposure and HLA in healthy donors. With 60 Vbeta and 13 Jbeta primers, the PCR was carried out. Using immunoSEQ multiplex PCR, the repertoire was profiled, and TCRdb retains in-frame clones only, with some absent. The sample includes approximately 180,000 clones, roughly 83% of them seen just once. The sample comprised PBMCs. These receptors were obtained from a woman between 50 and 59 years old in good health and CMV-seronegative.

This clone was observed a handful of times. The CDR3 loop reads CASSMGRGNNYGYTF. The CDR3, as DNA: TGCGCCAGCAGTATGGGGAGGGGAAATAACTATGGCTACACCTTC. The chain recombines TRBV5-1 with TRBJ1-2, with a tentative D call TRBD1 (5 bases). The germline CDR1 and CDR2 sequences are SGHRS and YFSETQ. Trimming left V 5 bases short and J 1 base short, with 15 bases between. This CDR3 comprises 15 residues.

CDR3 bases: TGTGCCAGTAGTACCCTCCGGGGACTAGCGGGAGGGCCTGAGCAGTTCTTC. Protein product: CASSTLRGLAGGPEQFF. The V gene is TRBV19, the J gene TRBJ2-1; 16 bases line up with TRBD2. Unmatched junction bases numbered 9, after V lost 4 bases and J lost 9 bases. Germline lookup yields CDR1 LNHDA and CDR2 SQIVND (reference sequence). The CDR3 runs to 17 residues.

As DNA, the CDR3 is TGTGCCAGCTTCGAGACAGGGGCCGTTCTAAACTATGGCTACACCTTC. This sequence encodes CASFETGAVLNYGYTF. The rearrangement uses TRBV5-6 and TRBJ1-2; 8 bases are a match to TRBD1. The V gene's germline CDR1 is SGHDT and CDR2 YYEEEE. The ends lost 7 bases at V and 2 bases at J; junction bases unmatched: 13. The CDR3 loop spans 16 amino acids.

The rearrangement joins TRBV7-2 to TRBJ1-3; TRBD1 is a possible D gene (6 bases). Germline V gives CDR1 SGHTA, CDR2 FQGNSA. V was trimmed by 1 base and J by 4 bases, leaving 11 bases between them. This CDR3 is built from 15 residues. The CDR3 coding sequence is TGTGCCAGCAGCTTAGACAGGGCTGCCGGAAACACCATATATTTT. Translating gives CASSLDRAAGNTIYF.

The chain is built from TRBV28 and TRBJ1-1, with D possibly TRBD1 on 6 matching bases. The germline CDR1 and CDR2 sequences are MDHEN and SYDVKM. This CDR3 region has 17 residues. The V end was cut by 3 bases, the J end by 1 base, with 18 bases between. CDR3 region: CASSLGIGGRRNTEAFF. CDR3 DNA sequence: TGTGCCAGCAGTTTGGGGATCGGGGGGCGGCGGAACACTGAAGCTTTCTTT.

This clone was seen only a few times. The V gene is TRBV4-1, the J gene TRBJ1-2, with 7 bases matching TRBD1. J lost 4 bases, V lost 5 bases, and 13 bases had no gene match. The CDR3 runs to 16 residues. Germline CDR1 is MGHRA and CDR2 is YSYEKL. The CDR3 here is CASSSRARGRTYGYTF. In DNA, the CDR3 is TGCGCCAGCAGCTCACGAGCAAGGGGGCGAACCTATGGCTACACCTTC.

The J gene is TRBJ2-7, the V gene TRBV28; 9 bases agree with TRBD1. This CDR3 is built from 13 residues. CDR1 MDHEN and CDR2 SYDVKM come from the germline V gene. V lost 5 bases and J lost 4; bases outside the gene matches: 3. The CDR3 protein is CASSPDRGYEQYF. The CDR3 DNA reads TGTGCCAGCAGTCCGGACAGGGGATACGAGCAGTACTTC.

This clone was observed a handful of times. The chain uses TRBV7-2 and TRBJ2-7; maybe TRBD2 (6 bases). Looked up from germline, CDR1 is SGHTA and CDR2 is FQGNSA. The V and J ends lost 6 bases and 2 bases respectively, with 20 bases between them. The CDR3 consists of 16 residues. DNA of the CDR3: TGTGCCAGCAGTTCCATTAGGACTATTTCTCCCTACGAGCAGTACTTC. Residues: CASSSIRTISPYEQYF.

The chain carries TRBV28 and TRBJ1-1; 9 bases fit TRBD1. V lost 2 bases, J lost 3 bases, and 4 bases stayed unmatched. The CDR3 loop spans 15 amino acids. CDR1 and CDR2 from the germline V gene are MDHEN and SYDVKM. CDR3 amino acids: CASSLTGGGYTEAFF. The CDR3 bases are TGTGCCAGCAGTTTAACAGGGGGCGGGTACACTGAAGCTTTCTTT.

In nucleotides, the CDR3 is TGTGCCAGCAGCTCTAGACTAGCGGGTCGCGACAATGAGCAGTTCTTC. Translated: CASSSRLAGRDNEQFF. V usage is TRBV7-8 and J usage is TRBJ2-1, with 10 bases matching TRBD2. Germline CDR1 reads SGHVS; CDR2 reads FQNEAQ. V gave up 4 bases and J gave up 5 bases; unmatched junction bases: 8. This CDR3 is built from 16 residues.

V gene TRBV5-1 combines with J gene TRBJ2-2, with D maybe TRBD2 (6 bases). The germline V gene encodes CDR1 SGHRS and CDR2 YFSETQ. Trimming took off 7 bases at V and 3 bases at J, with 16 bases between the two ends. The CDR3 runs to 15 residues. The CDR3 nucleotides read TGCGCCAGCTGTCGTAGCGGCGGGGACACCGGGGAGCTGTTTTTT. Protein sequence: CASCRSGGDTGELFF. Combining the CDR3 with reference TRBV5-1 and TRBJ2-2 gives the whole variable domain KAGVTQTPRYLIKTRGQQVTLSCSPISGHRSVSWYQQTPGQGLQFLFEYFSETQRNKGNFPGRFSGRQFSNSRSEMNVSTLELGDSALYLCASCRSGGDTGELFFGEGSRLTVL.

This clone has just a few counts. V gene TRBV7-2 combines with J gene TRBJ2-1; no clear D. V was cut by 5 bases and J by 6 bases, with 14 bases left in between. The CDR3 length is 14 residues. Germline CDR1 SGHTA, CDR2 FQGNSA. The CDR3 DNA reads as TGTGCCAGCAGCCTTCCGCGGAAGTCCAATGAGCAGTTCTTC. Amino acid sequence: CASSLPRKSNEQFF.

The J gene is TRBJ1-6, the V gene TRBV11-2, with 7 bases identical to TRBD1. Germline V lookup: CDR1 SGHAT, CDR2 FQNNGV. This CDR3 spans 18 amino acids. V trimming: 5 bases; J trimming: 0 bases; junction bases outside the gene matches: 10. CDR3: CASSTRTGTHSYNSPLHF. The CDR3, as DNA: TGTGCCAGCAGCACCCGGACAGGAACTCACTCCTATAATTCACCCCTCCACTTT. The variable domain in full, completed from reference TRBV11-2 and TRBJ1-6, reads EAGVAQSPRYKIIEKRQSVAFWCNPISGHATLYWYQQILGQGPKLLIQFQNNGVVDDSQLPKDRFSAERLKGVDSTLKIQPAKLEDSAVYLCASSTRTGTHSYNSPLHFGNGTRLTVT.

The J gene is TRBJ1-3, the V gene TRBV5-5, with D perhaps matching TRBD1 (5 bases). The CDR3 is 16 residues long. CDR1 is SGHKS, CDR2 YYEKEE, per germline (reference sequence). V was cut by 0 bases and J by 1 base, with 11 bases left in between. The CDR3 DNA reads as TGTGCCAGCAGCTTGGATAACAGGATGTCTGGAAACACCATATATTTT. Encoded protein: CASSLDNRMSGNTIYF.

The chain is built from TRBV5-1 and TRBJ2-1; D not resolved. This CDR3 region has 13 residues. CDR1 is SGHRS and CDR2 is YFSETQ in the germline V gene. Trimming removed 4 bases at V and 8 bases at J, with 13 bases between. The CDR3 loop is CASSPGGLDEQFF. The DNA of the CDR3 is TGCGCCAGCAGCCCGGGTGGGTTGGATGAGCAGTTCTTC.

This clone was detected once. This rearrangement joins TRBV5-6 to TRBJ2-5; TRBD1 aligns across 8 bases. The J call may be incorrect, as the DNA end agrees better with TRBJ2-7. The CDR3 spans 16 residues. CDR1 is SGHDT and CDR2 is YYEEEE in the germline V gene. This CDR3 reads CASSLDLRQGAYEQYF. In nucleotides, the CDR3 is TGTGCCAGCAGCCTTGACCTGAGGCAGGGGGCGTACGAGCAGTACTTC.

The V gene is TRBV4-3, the J gene TRBJ2-3; D might be TRBD2 (6 bases). Trimming cost V 0 bases and J 2 bases, with 9 bases left between them. The CDR3 has 15 amino acids. Germline V gene lookup returns CDR1 LGHNA and CDR2 YSLEER. This CDR3 is CASSQDSGYTDTQYF. Here the CDR3 DNA reads TGCGCCAGCAGCCAAGATAGCGGATACACAGATACGCAGTATTTT.

This clone has just one count. The chain couples TRBV9 to TRBJ2-1; no reliable D call. Trimming took 0 bases from V and 10 from J, leaving 5 bases between them. This CDR3 comprises 11 residues. Germline CDR1 SGDLS, CDR2 YYNGEE. CDR3 sequence (DNA): TGTGCCAGCAGCGTAGACAGAGAGCAGTTCTTC. It is translated as CASSVDREQFF.

For this clone: The sample carries other DNA sequences with the same CDR3. The chain couples TRBV2 to TRBJ2-7; D is ambiguous. The CDR3 contains 12 residues. Trimming stripped 6 bases from V and 2 bases from J, with 8 bases between. The germline V gene has CDR1 SNHLY and CDR2 FYNNEI. Here the CDR3 reads CASSSFAYEQYF. CDR3 DNA: TGTGCCAGCAGCTCGTTTGCCTACGAGCAGTACTTC. Full variable domain (remainder filled in from reference TRBV2 and TRBJ2-7): EPEVTQTPSHQVTQMGQEVILRCVPISNHLYFYWYRQILGQKVEFLVSFYNNEISEKSEIFDDQFSVERPDGSNFTLKIRSTKLEDSAMYFCASSSFAYEQYFGPGTRLTVT.

This clone was seen a few times. The CDR3 DNA reads TGCGCCAGCAGCCAAGATCCCGGCCTGCGAGGTTCACCCCTCCACTTT. Translated: CASSQDPGLRGSPLHF. This chain joins TRBV4-3 and TRBJ1-6; unclear D gene. From germline, CDR1 is LGHNA and CDR2 YSLEER. The CDR3 spans 16 residues. The V end lost 0 bases, the J end lost 9 bases, and 15 bases lay between the germline ends.

The J gene is TRBJ2-5, the V gene TRBV6-1; D possibly corresponds to TRBD1 (6 bases). The J call may be faulty, since TRBJ2-7 better matches the DNA end. Germline lookup yields CDR1 MNHNS and CDR2 SASEGT. The CDR3 length is 14 residues. The CDR3 DNA reads TGTGCCAGCAGTGAACGGTGGGGGCCGGACGAGCAGTACTTC. Its protein product is CASSERWGPDEQYF.

V is TRBV7-3 and J is TRBJ1-1; 8 nucleotides agree with TRBD1. The V segment lost 5 bases and the J segment 4 bases; nucleotides outside the gene matches: 6. Germline CDR1 SGHTA, CDR2 FQGTGA. This CDR3 has 14 amino acids. The CDR3 here is CASSPGQGVTEAFF. Written as DNA, the CDR3 is TGTGCCAGCAGCCCCGGACAGGGTGTCACTGAAGCTTTCTTT.

This clone appeared a single time. The CDR3 nucleotides are TGTGCCAGTAGTATAGAAAGGGGGAACTACGAGCAGTACTTC. This gives the protein CASSIERGNYEQYF. The chain uses TRBV19 and TRBJ2-7, with D possibly matching TRBD1 (6 bases). The CDR3 loop spans 14 amino acids. The ends were cut back, 0 bases at V and 3 bases at J, with 9 bases in the middle. Germline V gene sequence: CDR1 LNHDA, CDR2 SQIVND (reference sequence). The variable domain in full, with the rest retrieved from reference TRBV19 and TRBJ2-7, is DGGITQSPKYLFRKEGQNVTLSCEQNLNHDAMYWYRQDPGQGLRLIYYSQIVNDFQKGDIAEGYSVSREKKESFPLTVTSAQKNPTAFYLCASSIERGNYEQYFGPGTRLTVT.

The chain employs TRBV4-3 and TRBJ1-2; TRBD1 agrees at 8 bases. V shed 8 bases, J shed 7 bases, and the junction held 21 bases outside the gene matches. Germline CDR1 is LGHNA and CDR2 is YSLEER. CDR3 length: 17 residues. The CDR3 sequence: CASSSRLLQGGRGGYTF. DNA for the CDR3: TGCGCCAGCTCTTCTAGACTATTACAGGGGGGAAGGGGTGGCTACACCTTC.

The chain recombines TRBV7-9 with TRBJ1-5; a possible D gene is TRBD1 (5 bases). The CDR3 totals 14 residues. Trimming removed 1 base from V and 3 bases from J, with 7 bases in between. Per germline, CDR1 SEHNR and CDR2 FQNEAQ (reference sequence). CDR3 sequence (DNA): TGTGCCAGCAGCTTAGGACAGATCAATCAGCCCCAGCATTTT. The encoded protein is CASSLGQINQPQHF.